The present TCR beta chain was sequenced within a study of blood T cell repertoires in COVID-19. Method: immunoSEQ multiplex PCR; TCRdb's copy keeps in-frame clones and lacks some. The table records around 260,000 clones, approximately 80% of them present only once. This CDR3 region has 14 residues. V gave up 3 bases and J gave up 9 bases, with 15 bases separating them. Germline CDR1 GTSNPN, CDR2 SVGIG (reference sequence). The clonotype was recovered from a man between 60 and 75 years old with acute or convalescent COVID-19. Sample: peripheral blood. V gene TRBV30 combines with J gene TRBJ1-6; D may be TRBD1 (6 bases). DNA of the CDR3: TGTGCCTGGAGACAGGGACGGGGGGTTTCACCCCTCCACTTT. It codes for CAWRQGRGVSPLHF. The full variable domain, completed using reference TRBV30 and TRBJ1-6, is SQTIHQWPATLVQPVGSPLSLECTVEGTSNPNLYWYRQAAGRGLQLLFYSVGIGQISSEVPQNLSASRPQDRQFILSSKKLLLSDSGFYLCAWRQGRGVSPLHFGNGTRLTVT.